A single sample gave rise to the 29 T cell receptor beta chains below, sequenced in a study of blood T cell repertoires in COVID-19. Clones were sequenced by immunoSEQ multiplex PCR, and TCRdb holds only the in-frame ones, with some missing. The sample holds 100,000 to 150,000 clones, approximately 85% seen once. Sample: peripheral blood. All receptors derive from a woman of 80 years or more with COVID-19, enrolled during active disease.

The CDR3 is CASTTGGRNYGYTF. CDR3 sequence (DNA): TGTGCCAGCACTACAGGGGGCAGAAACTATGGCTACACCTTC. The rearrangement links TRBV6-5 to TRBJ1-2; 9 bases align to TRBD1. Trimming cost V 7 bases and J 2 bases; bases outside gene matches: 5. Germline CDR1 MNHEY, CDR2 SVGAGI. This CDR3 is 14 amino acids long.

The chain links TRBV28 to TRBJ2-7; 9 bases agree with TRBD2. The V gene end was trimmed by 8 bases and the J gene end by 5 bases; junction bases not matched to a gene: 19. The CDR3 loop spans 17 amino acids. Germline values: CDR1 MDHEN, CDR2 SYDVKM. CDR3: CASPPSGLAKVENEQYF. The DNA of the CDR3 is TGTGCCAGCCCACCTTCGGGACTAGCTAAGGTAGAGAACGAGCAGTACTTC.

V is TRBV5-1 and J is TRBJ2-3, with 8 bases lining up with TRBD2. The CDR3 totals 15 residues. Trimming took 4 bases from V and 0 from J; bases not matched to a gene: 4. The germline gives CDR1 SGHRS, CDR2 YFSETQ. The CDR3 reads CASSISGMSTDTQYF. CDR3 sequence (DNA): TGCGCCAGCAGCATTAGCGGGATGAGCACAGATACGCAGTATTTT. Full variable domain (rest looked up from reference TRBV5-1 and TRBJ2-3): KAGVTQTPRYLIKTRGQQVTLSCSPISGHRSVSWYQQTPGQGLQFLFEYFSETQRNKGNFPGRFSGRQFSNSRSEMNVSTLELGDSALYLCASSISGMSTDTQYFGPGTRLTVL.

The CDR3 DNA reads TGTGCCAGCAGCCAAGGTTCTAGCGGGAGCACCTACGAGCAGTACTTC. Its protein is CASSQGSSGSTYEQYF. V is TRBV3-1 (or the pseudogene TRBV3-2) and J is TRBJ2-7; 10 positions match TRBD2. The length of the CDR3 is 16 residues. Trimming took 1 base from V and 2 from J; bases not matched to a gene: 5. CDR1 LGHDT and CDR2 YNNKEL come from the germline V gene (reference sequence).

The chain has TRBV5-1 and TRBJ2-3; TRBD2 might be the D (6 bases). V gave up 5 bases and J gave up 4 bases, with 17 bases separating them. In germline, CDR1 is SGHRS, CDR2 YFSETQ. The CDR3 has 15 residues. The CDR3 nucleotides read TGCGCCAGCAGAGAAAGCGGGCAGATCGCAGATACGCAGTATTTT. This sequence encodes CASRESGQIADTQYF.

This clone was seen only once. V usage is TRBV6-2 or TRBV6-3 and J usage is TRBJ1-5; 8 nucleotides match TRBD1. The CDR3 contains 16 residues. The germline CDR1 and CDR2 sequences are MNHEY and SVGEGT. J gave up 1 base and V 3 bases, and 5 bases lay outside the gene matches. As DNA, the CDR3 is TGTGCCAGCAGTTATTCTCAGGGGGCGAGCAATCAGCCCCAGCATTTT. Amino acid sequence: CASSYSQGASNQPQHF.

This rearrangement joins TRBV7-2 to TRBJ2-7; 9 bases line up with TRBD1. CDR1 and CDR2 (germline): SGHTA, FQGNSA. J lost 1 base, V lost 3 bases, and 4 bases had no gene match. The CDR3 runs to 15 residues. The CDR3 protein is CASSLGQGPSYEQYF. The CDR3 coding sequence is TGTGCCAGCAGCTTGGGACAGGGCCCTTCCTACGAGCAGTACTTC.

The chain recombines TRBV6-2 or TRBV6-3 with TRBJ2-7; TRBD1 might be the D (6 bases). The CDR3 has 14 amino acids. Deletions cut 6 bases from V and 0 bases from J, with 12 bases between. The germline gives CDR1 MNHEY, CDR2 SVGEGT. The CDR3 region has the DNA TGTGCCAGCAGCCCCCGGGACACCTCCTACGAGCAGTACTTC. It translates to CASSPRDTSYEQYF.

This clone appeared a few times. CDR3 DNA sequence: TGTGCCAGTAGTATATCAATGGGAGGTCAGCCCCAGCATTTT. Translated: CASSISMGGQPQHF. The chain has TRBV19 and TRBJ1-5; no firm D call. There are 14 residues in the CDR3. Trimming removed 2 bases at V and 6 bases at J, with 11 bases between. Germline lookup yields CDR1 LNHDA and CDR2 SQIVND (reference sequence).

The genes are TRBV19 and TRBJ2-3; TRBD1 matches at 8 bases. Trimming cost V 2 bases and J 0 bases; bases outside gene matches: 4. This CDR3 region has 16 residues. The V gene's germline CDR1 is LNHDA and CDR2 SQIVND (reference sequence). CDR3 sequence (DNA): TGTGCCAGTAGTATATTGGCAGGGGGCAGCACAGATACGCAGTATTTT. This encodes CASSILAGGSTDTQYF.

The gene calls are TRBV19 and TRBJ1-1; TRBD1 might be the D (5 bases). CDR1 and CDR2 from the germline V gene are LNHDA and SQIVND (reference sequence). The CDR3 contains 13 residues. Trimming stripped 1 base from V and 11 bases from J, with 14 bases between. The CDR3 bases are TGTGCCAGTAGTATAGTCCCCACGGGGGAGGCTTTCTTT. This encodes CASSIVPTGEAFF.

This chain links TRBV28 with TRBJ2-1; perhaps TRBD1 as D (5 bases). Germline V gives CDR1 MDHEN, CDR2 SYDVKM. Trimming removed 3 bases at V and 8 bases at J, with 5 bases between. The CDR3 is 11 amino acids. This CDR3 is CASSFRDEQFF. CDR3 nucleotides: TGTGCCAGCAGTTTCAGGGATGAGCAGTTCTTC.

The rearrangement joins TRBV28 to TRBJ2-7, with a possible D match to TRBD2 (5 bases). V was cut by 1 base and J by 5 bases, with 18 bases left in between. The CDR3 loop spans 16 amino acids. Germline V lookup: CDR1 MDHEN, CDR2 SYDVKM. CDR3 region: CASSLLGGSRTNEQYF. The CDR3 nucleotides are TGTGCCAGCAGTTTATTGGGCGGGTCGAGAACCAACGAGCAGTACTTC.

The rearrangement links TRBV3-1 (or the pseudogene TRBV3-2) to TRBJ1-1; D is perhaps TRBD1 (6 bases). This CDR3 region has 12 residues. Trimming removed 2 bases at V and 11 bases at J, with 12 bases between. Germline V lookup: CDR1 LGHDT, CDR2 YNNKEL (reference sequence). The CDR3 sequence is CASSQQGTGAFF. CDR3 bases: TGTGCCAGCAGCCAACAGGGAACAGGGGCTTTCTTT.

The chain joins TRBV7-2 to TRBJ1-6; D unresolved. Per the germline V gene, CDR1 is SGHTA and CDR2 is FQGNSA. The CDR3 contains 15 residues. Trimming left V 2 bases short and J 6 bases short, with 11 bases between. The CDR3, as DNA: TGTGCCAGCAGCTTATACCGGTACCCTAATTCACCCCTCCACTTT. It translates to CASSLYRYPNSPLHF.

V gene TRBV5-4 combines with J gene TRBJ2-3, with 10 nucleotides matching TRBD2. The junction had 9 bases not matched to a gene; V was cut back by 1 base and J by 1 base. CDR3 length: 18 residues. Germline lookup yields CDR1 SGHNT and CDR2 YYREEE (reference sequence). CDR3 nucleotides: TGTGCCAGCAGCTTGCGGCTGGCAGCGGGAGGGGGCACAGATACGCAGTATTTT. As protein: CASSLRLAAGGGTDTQYF.

The chain employs TRBV2 and TRBJ2-6; 9 nucleotides align to TRBD1. The V gene's germline CDR1 is SNHLY and CDR2 FYNNEI. The CDR3 covers 13 residues. The trim removed 1 base at V and 11 bases at J, leaving 0 bases unmatched. As DNA, the CDR3 is TGTGCCAGCAGTGAAGGGACAGGGGACGTCCTGACTTTC. Its translation: CASSEGTGDVLTF.

This chain connects TRBV27 to TRBJ2-1, with 8 bases identical to TRBD2. V dropped 6 bases and J dropped 2; count of bases not matched to a gene: 3. The CDR3 spans 14 residues. Germline loops: CDR1 MNHEY, CDR2 SMNVEV (reference sequence). CDR3 sequence: CASSPGGPYNEQFF. DNA of the CDR3: TGTGCCAGCAGCCCGGGAGGGCCCTACAATGAGCAGTTCTTC.

This sequence joins TRBV9 and TRBJ2-2; 7 nucleotides align to TRBD1. This CDR3 has 15 amino acids. CDR1 SGDLS and CDR2 YYNGEE come from the germline V gene. With 3 bases clipped from V and 4 bases from J, the junction kept 6 bases outside the gene matches. The CDR3 bases are TGTGCCAGCAGCGCAACCGGGACAGCCACCGGGGAGCTGTTTTTT. Translation: CASSATGTATGELFF.

The CDR3 spells CASSLVGGGGELFF. In nucleotides, the CDR3 is TGTGCCAGCAGCTTAGTGGGAGGGGGCGGGGAGCTGTTTTTT. The chain links TRBV7-8 to TRBJ2-2; D is possibly TRBD2 (7 bases). Germline CDR1 SGHVS, CDR2 FQNEAQ. The CDR3 extends over 14 amino acids. V was trimmed by 1 base and J by 7 bases, leaving 10 bases between them. The full variable domain, rest sourced from reference TRBV7-8 and TRBJ2-2, is GAGVSQSPRYKVAKRGQDVALRCDPISGHVSLFWYQQALGQGPEFLTYFQNEAQLDKSGLPSDRFFAERPEGSVSTLKIQRTQQEDSAVYLCASSLVGGGGELFFGEGSRLTVL.

This rearrangement joins TRBV6-1 to TRBJ2-3; 9 positions match TRBD1. The germline CDR1 and CDR2 sequences are MNHNS and SASEGT. CDR3 length: 16 residues. The V segment lost 0 bases and the J segment 3 bases; nucleotides outside the gene matches: 4. Here the CDR3 DNA reads TGTGCCAGCAGTGAAGCGCTTGGGACAGGGACAGATACGCAGTATTTT. This sequence encodes CASSEALGTGTDTQYF.

This chain uses TRBV7-9 with TRBJ2-5, with a possible D match to TRBD1 (5 bases). The CDR3 has 14 amino acids. The germline CDR1 and CDR2 sequences are SEHNR and FQNEAQ (reference sequence). The ends were cut back, 2 bases at V and 5 bases at J, with 12 bases in the middle. The CDR3 DNA follows: TGTGCCAGCAGCTTAAATGTGGGGCTGGAGACCCAGTACTTC. This gives the protein CASSLNVGLETQYF.

V and J are TRBV21-1 and TRBJ1-2; the DNA was not compared with TRBD1, the D call given in the table. TRBV21-1 is given as a pseudogene. CDR3 length: 18 residues. The CDR3 sequence is CASSKVRGHRETIYGYTF. In DNA form, the CDR3 reads TGTGCCAGCAGCAAAGTTCGGGGCCACAGGGAAACCATCTATGGCTACACCTTC.

The rearrangement joins TRBV3-1 (or the pseudogene TRBV3-2) to TRBJ1-1; D remains unclear. Per the germline V gene, CDR1 is LGHDT and CDR2 is YNNKEL (reference sequence). The CDR3 sequence is 16 residues long. V was clipped by 1 base and J by 0 bases, with 12 bases between them. The DNA for the CDR3 is TGTGCCAGCAGCCAAGTCCTGACAAGTATGAACACTGAAGCTTTCTTT. Amino acids: CASSQVLTSMNTEAFF.

The chain uses TRBV18 and TRBJ2-3; weak D call: TRBD2 (5 bases). Germline lookup yields CDR1 KGHSH and CDR2 LQKENI. The CDR3 totals 15 residues. With 1 base removed from V and 0 bases from J, the gap between germline ends came to 8 bases. The DNA for the CDR3 is TGTGCCAGCTCACCACAGGGCGGGAGCACAGATACGCAGTATTTT. It specifies CASSPQGGSTDTQYF.

This chain uses TRBV20-1 with TRBJ1-1; no reliable D call. The V gene lost 6 bases and the J gene lost 6 bases, with 8 bases spanning the gap. CDR1 and CDR2 from the germline V gene are DFQATT and SNEGSKA (reference sequence). The CDR3 sequence is 10 residues long. The CDR3 sequence: CSAWGAEAFF. DNA for the CDR3: TGCAGTGCCTGGGGAGCTGAAGCTTTCTTT.

The chain joins TRBV10-3 to TRBJ1-3; 8 nucleotides align to TRBD1. Germline CDR1 is ENHRY and CDR2 is SYGVKD. The CDR3 loop spans 16 amino acids. J was trimmed by 5 bases and V by 6 bases; bases with no gene match: 12. CDR3 sequence reads: CAISEISGGVRNTIYF. The CDR3, as DNA: TGTGCCATCAGCGAGATATCAGGGGGCGTCAGAAACACCATATATTTT.

This clone was seen a few times. J is TRBJ1-2 and V is TRBV6-5, with D maybe TRBD1 (6 bases). V lost 5 bases to trimming and J lost 4 bases, with 11 bases between them. Germline V gives CDR1 MNHEY, CDR2 SVGAGI. The CDR3 consists of 13 residues. In DNA, the CDR3 is TGTGCCAGCAGTAAACAGGGACCCTATGGCTACACCTTC. Translation: CASSKQGPYGYTF.

The chain combines TRBV5-6 with TRBJ2-7, with TRBD1 as a possible D gene (6 bases). The germline V gene encodes CDR1 SGHDT and CDR2 YYEEEE. V gave up 2 bases and J gave up 5 bases, with 11 bases separating them. CDR3 length equals 13 residues. This CDR3 is CASSFGQIHEQYF. CDR3 sequence (DNA): TGTGCCAGCAGCTTCGGACAGATCCACGAGCAGTACTTC.